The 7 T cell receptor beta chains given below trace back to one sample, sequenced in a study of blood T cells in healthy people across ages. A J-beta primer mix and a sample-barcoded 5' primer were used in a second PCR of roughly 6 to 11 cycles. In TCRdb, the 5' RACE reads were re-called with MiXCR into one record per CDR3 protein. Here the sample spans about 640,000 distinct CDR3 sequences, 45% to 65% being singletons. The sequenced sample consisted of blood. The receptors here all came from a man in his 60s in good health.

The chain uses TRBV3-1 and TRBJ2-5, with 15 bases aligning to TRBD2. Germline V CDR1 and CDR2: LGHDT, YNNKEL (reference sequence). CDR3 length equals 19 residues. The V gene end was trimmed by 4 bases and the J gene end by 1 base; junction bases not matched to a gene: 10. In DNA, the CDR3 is TGTGCCAGCAGCCCGCGGACTAGCGGGGGGGCCGGTCCCCAAGAGACCCAGTACTTC. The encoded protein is CASSPRTSGGAGPQETQYF.

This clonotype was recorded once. The CDR3 protein is CASSLERGVGETQYF. For the CDR3, the DNA is TGTGCCAGCAGCTTAGAACGGGGGGTAGGGGAGACCCAGTACTTC. The chain couples TRBV7-7 to TRBJ2-5; 7 nucleotides agree with TRBD2. The CDR3 totals 15 residues. Germline CDR1 and CDR2: SSHAT and FNYEAQ (reference sequence). V shed 1 base, J shed 5 bases, and the junction held 7 bases outside the gene matches.

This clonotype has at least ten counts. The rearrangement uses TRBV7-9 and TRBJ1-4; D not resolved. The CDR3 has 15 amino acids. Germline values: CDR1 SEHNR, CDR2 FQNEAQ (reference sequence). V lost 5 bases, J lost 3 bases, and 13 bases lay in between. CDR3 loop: CASSLDPAANEKLFF. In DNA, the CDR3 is TGTGCCAGCAGCCTGGACCCTGCGGCTAATGAAAAACTGTTTTTT.

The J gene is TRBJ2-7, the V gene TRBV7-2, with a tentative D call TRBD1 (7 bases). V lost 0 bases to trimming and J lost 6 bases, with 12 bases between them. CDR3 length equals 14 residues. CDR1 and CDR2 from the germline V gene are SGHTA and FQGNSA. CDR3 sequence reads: CASSLAQGGFEQYF. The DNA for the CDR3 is TGTGCCAGCAGCTTAGCGCAGGGGGGCTTCGAGCAGTACTTC.

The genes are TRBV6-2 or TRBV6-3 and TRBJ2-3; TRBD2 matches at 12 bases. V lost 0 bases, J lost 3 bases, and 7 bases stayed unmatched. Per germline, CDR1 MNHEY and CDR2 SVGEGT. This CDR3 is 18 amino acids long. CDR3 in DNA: TGTGCCAGCAGTTACTCTTGGACTAGCGGGGACCCAACAGATACGCAGTATTTT. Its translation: CASSYSWTSGDPTDTQYF.

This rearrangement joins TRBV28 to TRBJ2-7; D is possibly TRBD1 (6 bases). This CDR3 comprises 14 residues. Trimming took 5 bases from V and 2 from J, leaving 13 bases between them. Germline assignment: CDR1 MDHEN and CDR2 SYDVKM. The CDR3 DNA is TGTGCCAGCAGTACTCCCGGGACAACCTACGAGCAGTACTTC. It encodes CASSTPGTTYEQYF.

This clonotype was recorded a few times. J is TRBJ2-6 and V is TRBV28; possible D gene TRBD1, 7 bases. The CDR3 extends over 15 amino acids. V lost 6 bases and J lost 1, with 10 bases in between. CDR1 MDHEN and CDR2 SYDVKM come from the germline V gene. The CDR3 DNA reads TGTGCCAGCAGACCAGGGGGGTCTGGGGCCAACGTCCTGACTTTC. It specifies CASRPGGSGANVLTF. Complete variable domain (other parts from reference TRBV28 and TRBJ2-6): DVKVTQSSRYLVKRTGEKVFLECVQDMDHENMFWYRQDPGLGLRLIYFSYDVKMKEKGDIPEGYSVSREKKERFSLILESASTNQTSMYLCASRPGGSGANVLTFGAGSRLTVL.